This is a list of T cell receptor beta chains from one sample in a study of blood T cell repertoires in COVID-19. Only in-frame clones appear in the TCRdb table, and some are missing; sequencing was by immunoSEQ multiplex PCR. The repertoire holds more than 80,000 clones, with roughly 90% as singletons. Sequencing input: peripheral blood. The receptors come from a human donor with active COVID-19. The donor label of this sample is uncertain. CDR3s include the opening cysteine and the closing phenylalanine or tryptophan. The D gene is left open where the match is weak. A clone size is listed for some rows: how often the clone was seen (once, few, many), or a class if it is expanded.

>TRBD1|15|TRBV5-1|.|TRBJ1-2
CASSLGDRGIDGYTF
TGCGCCAGCAGCTTGGGGGACAGGGGCATAGATGGCTACACCTTC
>.|17|TRBV14|.|TRBJ2-1
CASSSIVDPRSYNEQFF
TGTGCCAGCAGTTCGATCGTCGACCCGAGGTCCTACAATGAGCAGTTCTTC
>TRBD1|15|TRBV5-1|.|TRBJ2-7
CASSQTTGGFYEQYF
TGCGCCAGCAGCCAAACTACAGGGGGCTTCTACGAGCAGTACTTC
>.|13|TRBV19|.|TRBJ1-1
CASSRQLNTEAFF
TGTGCCAGTAGTAGACAGCTGAACACTGAAGCTTTCTTT
>.|14|TRBV6-6|.|TRBJ2-7
CASSYSIFSYEQYF
TGTGCCAGCAGTTACTCGATATTCAGTTACGAGCAGTACTTC
>.|13|TRBV5-1|.|TRBJ2-7
CASSPGQFYEQYF
TGCGCCAGCAGCCCCGGACAGTTCTACGAGCAGTACTTC
>TRBD1|15|TRBV15|.|TRBJ2-7
CATSSLDRESYEQYF
TGTGCCACCAGCAGCCTGGACAGGGAGTCCTACGAGCAGTACTTC
>.|14|TRBV7-9|.|TRBJ2-7
CASSLVVADYEQYF
TGTGCCAGCAGCTTAGTAGTAGCCGACTACGAGCAGTACTTC
>.|12|TRBV6-5|.|TRBJ2-7
CASSFRVDEQYF
TGTGCCAGCAGTTTCAGGGTGGACGAGCAGTACTTC
>.|14|TRBV7-9|.|TRBJ1-2
CASSLVQPSGGYTF
TGTGCCAGCAGCTTAGTCCAACCTTCGGGTGGCTACACCTTC
>TRBD1|15|TRBV2|.|TRBJ2-7
CASSRTGGLGYEQYF
TGTGCCAGCAGTCGGACAGGGGGCTTGGGCTACGAGCAGTACTTC
>.|13|TRBV12-3/TRBV12-4|.|TRBJ1-6
CASSLKEGSPLHF
TGTGCCAGCAGTTTAAAGGAGGGTTCACCCCTCCACTTT
>.|12|TRBV5-8|.|TRBJ2-3
CASSPYTDTQYF
TGTGCCAGCAGCCCCTACACAGATACGCAGTATTTT
>.|16|TRBV5-6|.|TRBJ2-4
CASSLGGQLAKNIQYF
TGTGCCAGCAGCTTGGGGGGACAACTAGCCAAAAACATTCAGTACTTC
>.|14|TRBV6-4|.|TRBJ2-2
CASSKHSDTGELFF
TGTGCCAGCAGCAAACATAGCGACACCGGGGAGCTGTTTTTT
>TRBD1|15|TRBV3-1/TRBV3-2|.|TRBJ1-2
CASSARDRAVHGYTF
TGTGCCAGCAGCGCCCGGGACAGGGCAGTCCACGGCTACACCTTC
>TRBD1|18|TRBV7-2|.|TRBJ2-7
CASSQSGTGRHWGYEQYF
TGTGCCAGCAGCCAGTCCGGGACAGGGCGCCATTGGGGGTACGAGCAGTACTTC
>TRBD2|16|TRBV7-6|.|TRBJ2-3
CASSSVIAGRTDTQYF
TGTGCCAGCAGCTCGGTAATAGCGGGCCGCACAGATACGCAGTATTTT
>TRBD1|18|TRBV19|.|TRBJ2-1
CASSIDLGQGAFYNEQFF
TGTGCCAGTAGTATAGATCTGGGACAGGGGGCCTTCTACAATGAGCAGTTCTTC
>TRBD1|16|TRBV3-1/TRBV3-2|.|TRBJ2-7
CASSQVGTGLSYEQYF
TGTGCCAGCAGCCAGGTGGGGACAGGACTTTCCTACGAGCAGTACTTC
>TRBD1|17|TRBV18|.|TRBJ1-6
CASSVKQGRSYNSPLHF
TGTGCCAGCTCTGTAAAACAGGGGAGGTCCTATAATTCACCCCTCCACTTT
>TRBD1|15|TRBV4-3|.|TRBJ2-1
CASSQIQTGPNEQFF
TGCGCCAGCAGCCAGATTCAGACAGGGCCCAATGAGCAGTTCTTC
>TRBD1|18|TRBV2|.|TRBJ2-7
CASSEETGAPSYSYEQYF
TGTGCCAGCAGTGAGGAGACAGGGGCCCCAAGTTACTCCTACGAGCAGTACTTC
>.|13|TRBV15|.|TRBJ1-5
CATSRDLRQPQHF
TGTGCCACCAGCAGAGATCTGAGGCAGCCCCAGCATTTT
>TRBD1|14|TRBV14|.|TRBJ1-1
CASSHDRVRTEAFF
TGTGCCAGCAGCCACGACAGGGTAAGGACTGAAGCTTTCTTT
>TRBD2|15|TRBV19|.|TRBJ2-7
CASSWTSGEPYEQYF
TGTGCCAGTAGCTGGACTAGCGGGGAACCCTACGAGCAGTACTTC
>.|17|TRBV7-2|once|TRBJ2-3
CASSLLSRGQGTDTQYF
TGTGCCAGCAGCTTACTTTCGCGGGGGCAGGGCACAGATACGCAGTATTTT
>TRBD2|19|TRBV18|.|TRBJ2-3
CASSKLAGGAPRSTDTQYF
TGTGCCAGCTCGAAACTAGCGGGGGGCGCGCCCCGAAGCACAGATACGCAGTATTTT
>TRBD1|15|TRBV18|.|TRBJ1-2
CASSPDRGRLYGYTF
TGTGCCAGCTCGCCAGACAGGGGGCGCCTTTACGGCTACACCTTC
>TRBD2|17|TRBV14|.|TRBJ2-5
CASSQTFGGWYQETQYF
TGTGCCAGCAGCCAAACTTTCGGGGGGTGGTACCAAGAGACCCAGTACTTC
>TRBD1|18|TRBV4-3|.|TRBJ2-6
CASSQAGQGIPGANVLTF
TGCGCCAGCAGCCAGGCAGGACAGGGGATTCCTGGGGCCAACGTCCTGACTTTC
>TRBD1|16|TRBV9|.|TRBJ1-4
CASSVRQGAANEKLFF
TGTGCCAGCAGCGTGCGACAGGGGGCAGCTAATGAAAAACTGTTTTTT
>.|16|TRBV11-2|.|TRBJ2-7
CASSLDWQGFSYEQYF
TGTGCCAGCAGCTTAGATTGGCAGGGATTCTCCTACGAGCAGTACTTC
>.|15|TRBV19|once|TRBJ1-1
CASSQMGFTNTEAFF
TGTGCCAGTAGCCAAATGGGCTTTACGAACACTGAAGCTTTCTTT
>.|13|TRBV6-6|few|TRBJ1-1
CASIHGVGTEAFF
TGTGCCAGCATTCACGGGGTTGGCACTGAAGCTTTCTTT
>TRBD1|14|TRBV4-3|once|TRBJ1-2
CASSQPDRAGGYTF
TGCGCCAGCAGCCAACCGGACAGGGCCGGGGGCTACACCTTC
>.|15|TRBV4-3|.|TRBJ2-5
CASSQDILNQETQYF
TGCGCCAGCAGCCAAGATATACTAAACCAAGAGACCCAGTACTTC
>TRBD1|15|TRBV6-5|.|TRBJ2-1
CASSRAGTGNNEQFF
TGTGCCAGCAGTCGAGCCGGGACAGGAAACAATGAGCAGTTCTTC
>.|13|TRBV11-3|.|TRBJ1-1
CASSLGQGTEAFF
TGTGCCAGCAGCTTGGGACAAGGGACTGAAGCTTTCTTT
>TRBD1|18|TRBV18|.|TRBJ1-5
CASSRFSGTDNSNQPQHF
TGTGCCAGCTCAAGGTTTTCCGGGACAGACAATAGCAATCAGCCCCAGCATTTT
>TRBD2|18|TRBV5-1|.|TRBJ2-2
CASSTIPAAGGNTGELFF
TGCGCCAGCAGCACGATACCCGCAGCGGGGGGGAACACCGGGGAGCTGTTTTTT